This T cell receptor (beta chain) came from a study of cytomegalovirus exposure and HLA in healthy donors. The PCR ran on 60 Vbeta and 13 Jbeta primers. Here immunoSEQ multiplex PCR was the method, and the copy in TCRdb shows in-frame clones only, minus some. The sample shows about 120,000 clones, approximately 80% of them seen only once. In germline, CDR1 is SGHRS, CDR2 YFSETQ. Between the trimmed V and J ends, which lost 5 bases and 5 bases, there was a span of 22 bases. The CDR3 is 16 amino acids. The source of this sequence is a woman aged 30 to 39 in good health and CMV-seronegative. Input material: PBMCs. The rearrangement links TRBV5-1 to TRBJ2-5; perhaps TRBD1 as D (6 bases). This CDR3 reads CASRGSDRPTGETQYF. In nucleotides, the CDR3 is TGCGCCAGCAGGGGTTCGGACAGACCGACTGGGGAGACCCAGTACTTC.